The clone carrying this TCR delta chain ranks as medium-sized. The same CDR3 is also encoded by other DNA sequences in this sample. The data were taken from a study of gamma-delta T cells after stem cell transplantation. This CDR3 comprises 18 residues. Per germline, CDR1 GEAIGNYY and CDR2 EKD. V was pared by 2 bases and J by 0 bases, with 21 bases between. TCRdb reprocessed the RT-PCR reads using CATT. The sample has several thousand delta-chain clones, 1.9% seen once. Sequencing used gamma-delta T cells. The chain combines TRDV2 with TRDJ1; D assignment may be TRDD2 or TRDD3 (5 bases each). The sequence was obtained from a human donor. It is not recorded whose cells these are; they may come from a transplant donor. CDR3 nucleotides: TGTGCCTGTGACATAGCTGGGAACACCCTTCTACACACCGATAAACTCATCTTT. It translates to CACDIAGNTLLHTDKLIF.